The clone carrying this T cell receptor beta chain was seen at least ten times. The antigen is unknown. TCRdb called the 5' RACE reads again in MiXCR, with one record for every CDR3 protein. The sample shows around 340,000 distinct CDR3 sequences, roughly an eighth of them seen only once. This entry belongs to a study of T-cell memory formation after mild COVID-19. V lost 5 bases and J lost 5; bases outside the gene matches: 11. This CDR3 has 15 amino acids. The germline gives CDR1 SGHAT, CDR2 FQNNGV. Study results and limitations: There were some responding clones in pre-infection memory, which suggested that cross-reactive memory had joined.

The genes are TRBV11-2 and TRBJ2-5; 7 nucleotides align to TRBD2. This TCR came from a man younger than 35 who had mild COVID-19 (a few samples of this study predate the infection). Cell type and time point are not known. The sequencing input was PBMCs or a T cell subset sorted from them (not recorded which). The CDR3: CASSPLGGGWETQYF. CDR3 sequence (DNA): TGTGCCAGCAGCCCCCTAGGCGGGGGTTGGGAGACCCAGTACTTC.